These 4 T cell receptor beta chains share one sample of origin, sequenced in a study of blood T cell repertoires in COVID-19. Generated by immunoSEQ multiplex PCR, the TCRdb table keeps only in-frame clones and is missing some. The sample has some 220,000 clones; around 84% are singletons. Material for sequencing was peripheral blood. The source is a human donor in a cohort sampled during active COVID-19.

The CDR3 spells CASSLKQGSTDTQYF. DNA of the CDR3: TGTGCCAGCAGCTTAAAGCAGGGGTCCACAGATACGCAGTATTTT. The chain uses TRBV9 and TRBJ2-3, with a possible D match to TRBD1 (6 bases). Germline V gives CDR1 SGDLS, CDR2 YYNGEE. CDR3 length: 15 residues. The V end lost 4 bases, the J end lost 2 bases, and 14 bases lay between the germline ends.

This clone was detected ten times or more. The chain links TRBV19 to TRBJ1-1; D remains unclear. The CDR3 extends over 14 amino acids. Germline V gene data show CDR1 as LNHDA and CDR2 as SQIVND (reference sequence). Trimming shortened V by 3 bases and J by 4 bases, and 12 bases separated the two germline ends. In nucleotides, the CDR3 is TGTGCCAGTAGTATCTCGGGGAGTAGCACTGAAGCTTTCTTT. This sequence encodes CASSISGSSTEAFF. The variable domain in full, with the rest retrieved from reference TRBV19 and TRBJ1-1, is DGGITQSPKYLFRKEGQNVTLSCEQNLNHDAMYWYRQDPGQGLRLIYYSQIVNDFQKGDIAEGYSVSREKKESFPLTVTSAQKNPTAFYLCASSISGSSTEAFFGQGTRLTVV.

The J gene is TRBJ2-3, the V gene TRBV27; tentatively, D is TRBD2 (6 bases). Per the germline V gene, CDR1 is MNHEY and CDR2 is SMNVEV (reference sequence). The CDR3 loop spans 12 amino acids. V was shortened by 5 bases and J by 7 bases, with 10 bases between the two germline ends. CDR3 sequence: CASSLGGNTQYF. For the CDR3, the DNA is TGTGCCAGCAGTCTCGGAGGGAATACGCAGTATTTT.

The DNA for the CDR3 is TGTGCCAGCAGTTTCATTAGCTCCTACGAGCAGTACTTC. Its translation: CASSFISSYEQYF. V usage is TRBV6-6 and J usage is TRBJ2-7, with D uncertain. Germline V CDR1 and CDR2: MNHNY, SVGAGI (reference sequence). Deletions cut 4 bases from V and 0 bases from J, with 7 bases between. The CDR3 extends over 13 amino acids.